A selection of T cell receptor beta chains follows, all from one sample in a study of blood T cell repertoires in COVID-19. Clones were read by immunoSEQ multiplex PCR, and TCRdb kept only the in-frame ones, dropping some. The sample lists 55,000 to 90,000 clones; more than 85% were seen once. The sample taken for sequencing was peripheral blood. All receptors derive from a man in his 70s with active COVID-19. Both conserved end residues are part of each CDR3. D genes are given only for firm matches. For some rows the clone size is stated as once, few or many, or as a class when expanded; others skip it.

TRBJ2-3 | TRBD1 | TRBV7-2 | - | TGTGCCAGCAGCTTAGGAGGGACAGGGGGTAGGGGTACGCAGTATTTT | CASSLGGTGGRGTQYF
TRBJ1-6 | - | TRBV23-1 | few | TGCGCCAGCAGTCAACCGGACAGCCTAAATTCACCCCTCCACTTT | CASSQPDSLNSPLHF
TRBJ2-7 | TRBD2 | TRBV3-1/TRBV3-2 | - | TGTGCCAGCAGCCAAGATTTGGGGGACTATCGGGAGCAGTACTTC | CASSQDLGDYREQYF
TRBJ1-4 | - | TRBV25-1 | - | TGTGCCAGCCGAGCCGGCGGTGAAAAACTGTTTTTT | CASRAGGEKLFF
TRBJ2-2 | TRBD2 | TRBV7-2 | - | TGTGCCAGCAGCCCCTTAGCGGGAGGGGGGGAGCTGTTTTTT | CASSPLAGGGELFF
TRBJ2-7 | - | TRBV7-2 | - | TGTGCCAGCAGCCCACCGGGGGTTGGGTCCTACGAGCAGTACTTC | CASSPPGVGSYEQYF
TRBJ2-3 | - | TRBV25-1 | few | TGTGCCAGCAGCCTCAAGGGGCGCACAGATACGCAGTATTTT | CASSLKGRTDTQYF
TRBJ2-7 | TRBD1 | TRBV4-3 | - | TGCGCCAGCAGCCGCACCACAGGGGGCGGGTCGGAGCAGTACTTC | CASSRTTGGGSEQYF
TRBJ2-7 | - | TRBV3-1/TRBV3-2 | - | TGTGCCAGCAGCCTAAGGGAGCCCAGCGAGCAGTACTTC | CASSLREPSEQYF
TRBJ2-3 | TRBD2 | TRBV4-3 | few | TGCGCCAGCAGCCAAGTGGCTGCGGGAGGAGGAGATACGCAGTATTTT | CASSQVAAGGGDTQYF
TRBJ2-5 | - | TRBV10-3 | - | TGTGCCATCAGTCCCTTAGCGGAGGCGAAAGAGACCCAGTACTTC | CAISPLAEAKETQYF
TRBJ2-2 | - | TRBV5-4 | - | TGTGCCAGCAGCCAACGCCCGGGACAGAACACCGGGGAGCTGTTTTTT | CASSQRPGQNTGELFF
TRBJ2-3 | - | TRBV5-1 | - | TGCGCCAGCAGATGGGGGGACTCCCCCCCCACAGATACGCAGTATTTT | CASRWGDSPPTDTQYF
TRBJ2-1 | - | TRBV7-2 | - | TGTGCCAGCAGCCCGGACAGAAACCTGGGGGATGAGCAGTTCTTC | CASSPDRNLGDEQFF
TRBJ2-1 | TRBD2 | TRBV5-1 | - | TGCGCCAGCAGCACGGGGGGGGAGCCCCAGGGCAATGAGCAGTTCTTC | CASSTGGEPQGNEQFF